This is a list of T cell receptor beta chains from one sample in a study of T cells in Graves' hyperthyroidism and ophthalmopathy. TCRdb fed the multiplex PCR reads into MiXCR, producing one record per CDR3 protein. Here the sample spans 550,000 to 700,000 distinct CDR3 sequences, 14% to 15% being singletons. Sequenced material: blood. The origin of the receptors is a woman aged 40-49 years with Graves' ophthalmopathy. CDR3s include the opening cysteine and the closing phenylalanine or tryptophan. D genes are given only for firm matches. Not all rows give a size; the values are once, few, many and, for expanded clones, a class.

>TRBJ1-5|TRBD1|many|TRBV6-1
TGTGCCAGCAGTGCTGACAGGGGGCGAAGCAATCAGCCCCAGCATTTT
CASSADRGRSNQPQHF
>TRBJ1-2|TRBD1|NA|TRBV20-1
TGCAGTGCTAGAGGGGACAGCCGAGGCTACACCTTC
CSARGDSRGYTF
>TRBJ1-1|NA|NA|TRBV19
TGTGCCAGTAGTATCGGGGGGCCTACGAACACTGAAGCTTTCTTT
CASSIGGPTNTEAFF
>TRBJ1-5|NA|NA|TRBV12-3/TRBV12-4
TGTGCCACCATCTACGGGGGAGAAGGGCAGCCCCAGCATTTT
CATIYGGEGQPQHF
>TRBJ2-7|NA|many|TRBV28
TGTGCCAGCTGTGCGACTGGGTTCTCCTACGAGCAGTACTTC
CASCATGFSYEQYF
>TRBJ2-7|NA|many|TRBV19
TGTGCCAGTAGTATCCCAGGGTATTCCAACGAGCAGTACTTC
CASSIPGYSNEQYF
>TRBJ2-7|NA|many|TRBV25-1
TGTGCCAGCAGTGATCCTTTTTGGGAGGTCTACGAGCAGTACTTC
CASSDPFWEVYEQYF
>TRBJ1-2|NA|NA|TRBV12-3/TRBV12-4
TGTGCCAGCAGATTGGCGGCCCTCTATGGCTACACCTTC
CASRLAALYGYTF
>TRBJ1-1|NA|many|TRBV25-1
TGTGCCAGCAGTGACTACAGGGAGGGGGGCACTGAAGCTTTCTTT
CASSDYREGGTEAFF
>TRBJ1-2|TRBD1|many|TRBV6-1
TGTGCCAGCAGTGATGGACAGGGGGTTTACTATGGCTACACCTTC
CASSDGQGVYYGYTF
>TRBJ2-7|NA|few|TRBV14
TGTGCCAGCAGCCAACCGACTCTACAGGGCTCGTACGAGCAGTACTTC
CASSQPTLQGSYEQYF
>TRBJ1-1|NA|many|TRBV28
TGTGCCAGCAGTCCAGGGTGGGTGAACACTGAAGCTTTCTTT
CASSPGWVNTEAFF
>TRBJ1-1|NA|many|TRBV28
TGTGCCAGCAAGGACGGGGAAAGAACTGAAGCTTTCTTT
CASKDGERTEAFF
>TRBJ1-3|NA|many|TRBV12-5
TGTGCTACTAGGGGAAACACCATATATTTT
CATRGNTIYF
>TRBJ1-2|NA|NA|TRBV28
TGTGCCAGCAGTTTAACAGGGAGACGGCTTCATGGCTACACCTTC
CASSLTGRRLHGYTF
>TRBJ1-5|NA|many|TRBV2
TGTGCCAGCATCGGGGATCAAGGTCAGCCCCAGCATTTT
CASIGDQGQPQHF
>TRBJ1-5|NA|many|TRBV2
TGTGCCAGCAGTGCCAGGGATTTTCAGCCCCAGCATTTT
CASSARDFQPQHF
>TRBJ1-2|TRBD1|NA|TRBV6-2/TRBV6-3
TGTGCCAGCGGCCCATCCGGGACAGGGGGAGCCTATGGCTACACCTTC
CASGPSGTGGAYGYTF
>TRBJ2-1|TRBD2|many|TRBV19
TGTGCCAGTAGTACCGGACTAGCGGGAGGGCTGCGTCAGTTCTTC
CASSTGLAGGLRQFF
>TRBJ2-5|NA|NA|TRBV11-1
TGTGCCAGCAGCTTTCACGTGGGACTGAACCAAGAGACCCAGTACTTC
CASSFHVGLNQETQYF
>TRBJ2-2|NA|many|TRBV29-1
TGCAGCGTTGTTCTGGTGAACACCGGGGAGCTGTTTTTT
CSVVLVNTGELFF
>TRBJ2-5|NA|many|TRBV6-8
TGTGCCAGCAGTTACTCGGCACTCATAAAAGAGACCCAGTACTTC
CASSYSALIKETQYF
>TRBJ2-2|TRBD1|many|TRBV11-2
TGTGCCAGCAGCTTAGGACGAGGGGGCAGCACCGGGGAGCTGTTTTTT
CASSLGRGGSTGELFF
>TRBJ1-5|TRBD1|many|TRBV27
TGTGCCAGCAGGGGACAGGGTTACCAGCCCCAGCATTTT
CASRGQGYQPQHF
>TRBJ1-1|NA|few|TRBV3-1
TGTGCCAGCAGCGTAGGGACTTTTAACGCTGAAGCTTTCTTT
CASSVGTFNAEAFF
>TRBJ2-5|NA|few|TRBV13
TGTGCCAGCAGCGTTACACAGGGACGAGAGACCCAGTACTTC
CASSVTQGRETQYF
>TRBJ2-1|NA|few|TRBV19
TGTGCCAGTAGTCTACTGGAGGGTGGCAATGAGCAGTTCTTC
CASSLLEGGNEQFF
>TRBJ2-5|NA|many|TRBV27
TGTGCCAGCAGCCCTTTTGAGGGACGAAGCGAGACCCAGTACTTC
CASSPFEGRSETQYF
>TRBJ2-2|TRBD2|many|TRBV6-4
TGTGCCAGCAGCGCACTAGCGAACGCGAACACCGGGGAGCTGTTTTTT
CASSALANANTGELFF
>TRBJ1-3|NA|many|TRBV7-2
TGTGCCAGCAGCACCCGGGGGAACCCTGGAAACACCATATATTTT
CASSTRGNPGNTIYF
>TRBJ1-2|TRBD1|few|TRBV25-1
TGTGCCAGCAGTGTCGACAGGGGGCAGGATGGCTACACCTTC
CASSVDRGQDGYTF
>TRBJ2-7|TRBD1|NA|TRBV6-1
TGTGCCAGCAGGCGGACAGGGGTCAGGGACGAGCAGTACTTC
CASRRTGVRDEQYF
>TRBJ1-2|NA|many|TRBV19
TGTGCCAGCCTTGACAGACGGAACTATGGCTACACCTTC
CASLDRRNYGYTF
>TRBJ2-7|NA|NA|TRBV6-5
TGTGCCAGCAGATACCCGGGACACCTATACGAGCAGTACTTC
CASRYPGHLYEQYF
>TRBJ2-2|NA|NA|TRBV12-3/TRBV12-4
TGTGCCACCCACGAAGCGGGTAACACCGGGGAGCTGTTTTTT
CATHEAGNTGELFF
>TRBJ1-1|NA|many|TRBV28
TGTGCCAGCAGTTTCGGCCGAAGTCCGAACACTGAAGCTTTCTTT
CASSFGRSPNTEAFF
>TRBJ2-5|NA|NA|TRBV24-1
TGTGCCACCAGTGACCATCTAGCTACCGTCGAGACCCAGTACTTC
CATSDHLATVETQYF
>TRBJ1-5|NA|NA|TRBV6-1
TGTGCCAGCAGTGAAAGAGGTAGCCAGCCCCAGCATTTT
CASSERGSQPQHF
>TRBJ2-7|TRBD1|many|TRBV27
TGTGCCAGCAGTTTTGGACAGGGAGACTACGAGCAGTACTTC
CASSFGQGDYEQYF
>TRBJ1-2|TRBD1|NA|TRBV20-1
TGCAGTGCAGACCCGGGACAGGGTAGTACCTATGGCTACACCTTC
CSADPGQGSTYGYTF
>TRBJ2-7|TRBD1|NA|TRBV12-3/TRBV12-4
TGTGCCAGCAGTTGGTCCGGGACAGTTTCCTACGAGCAGTACTTC
CASSWSGTVSYEQYF
>TRBJ1-5|NA|many|TRBV6-5
TGTGCCAGCAGTTTTGACATGGATGATCAGCCCCAGCATTTT
CASSFDMDDQPQHF
>TRBJ1-2|NA|few|TRBV19
TGTGCCAGTACTCCCGACGGGGGCTTCACTAACTATGGCTACACCTTC
CASTPDGGFTNYGYTF
>TRBJ1-1|NA|many|TRBV14
TGTGCCAGCAGCCAAGGCCCCAACCGGGAAGCTTTCTTT
CASSQGPNREAFF
>TRBJ1-2|NA|many|TRBV29-1
TGCAGCGTTGAGGGAGTAGCCACGGACTATGGCTACACCTTC
CSVEGVATDYGYTF
>TRBJ1-1|NA|many|TRBV27
TGTGCCAGCAGTTTATCGCTACAGAACACTGAAGCTTTCTTT
CASSLSLQNTEAFF
>TRBJ1-2|NA|many|TRBV20-1
TGCAGTGCTAAGCTCCTTTGGGGGGAAGGCTACACCTTC
CSAKLLWGEGYTF
>TRBJ1-5|NA|few|TRBV19
TGTGCCAGTAGTATATACCTCCCCGGGGGTGGAGGTCAGCCCCAGCATTTT
CASSIYLPGGGGQPQHF
>TRBJ1-1|NA|many|TRBV29-1
TGCAGCGTCCAGATAGGGGACACTGAAGCTTTCTTT
CSVQIGDTEAFF
>TRBJ1-2|TRBD1|NA|TRBV24-1
TGTGCCACCAGTGACCAGACAGGGACGGCTGGCTACACCTTC
CATSDQTGTAGYTF
>TRBJ2-2|NA|many|TRBV2
TGTGCCAGCAGTGCCTCTAGCACCGGGGAGCTGTTTTTT
CASSASSTGELFF
>TRBJ2-7|TRBD2|NA|TRBV11-2
TGTGCCAGCAGCTTAGAACTAGCGGGAGGGGCCTACGAGCAGTACTTC
CASSLELAGGAYEQYF
>TRBJ2-2|NA|many|TRBV7-3
TGTGCCAGCAGTCGGGAGACAGGGTCGGGAACCGGGGAGCTGTTTTTT
CASSRETGSGTGELFF
>TRBJ1-6|NA|many|TRBV5-1
TGCGCCAGCAGTGAGCAGGGCGATTCACCCCTCCACTTT
CASSEQGDSPLHF
>TRBJ2-7|TRBD2|many|TRBV20-1
TGCAGTGCTAGAGCTAGCGGGCCCTCCTACGAGCAGTACTTC
CSARASGPSYEQYF
>TRBJ1-1|TRBD1|many|TRBV7-3
TGTGCCAGCAGCTTAAGTGGGACAGGGTTAGCTGAAGCTTTCTTT
CASSLSGTGLAEAFF
>TRBJ1-2|NA|many|TRBV2
TGTGCCAGCAGTGGTCCGGCAACTAACTATGGCTACACCTTC
CASSGPATNYGYTF